This TCR beta chain was sequenced for a study of control samples from healthy donors and cancer patients. Profiled with immunoSEQ multiplex PCR; TCRdb holds only in-frame clones, not every one. The sample includes around 63,000 clones, around 87% seen only once; the top ten take 2% to 2.5%. The CDR3 length is 16 residues. V was shortened by 1 base and J by 2 bases, with 14 bases between the two germline ends. Germline V CDR1 and CDR2: MDHEN, SYDVKM. The V and J genes are TRBV28 and TRBJ2-5; D might be TRBD1 (5 bases). The receptor was derived from a woman between 45 and 65 years old with head and neck cancer. The sample consisted of PBMCs. CDR3 bases: TGTGCCAGCAGTTTATCGGGCAGGGTAGAGCAAGAGACCCAGTACTTC. Its protein product is CASSLSGRVEQETQYF. The full variable domain, completed using reference TRBV28 and TRBJ2-5, is DVKVTQSSRYLVKRTGEKVFLECVQDMDHENMFWYRQDPGLGLRLIYFSYDVKMKEKGDIPEGYSVSREKKERFSLILESASTNQTSMYLCASSLSGRVEQETQYFGPGTRLLVL.